A selection of T cell receptor beta chains follows, all from one sample in a study of T cells in Graves' hyperthyroidism and ophthalmopathy. One entry per CDR3 protein results from TCRdb running MiXCR on the multiplex PCR reads. The sample holds roughly 580,000 distinct CDR3 sequences; just over 45% are singletons and the top ten take nearly 8.5%. The sequenced sample was peripheral blood or thyroid tissue (not recorded which). Receptors originate from a woman in her late teens or twenties with Graves' hyperthyroidism. Each CDR3 is given without its conserved first and last residue. The D gene is left open where the match is weak.

TRBJ2-7 | NA | TRBV20-1 | SARSLGAYEQY
TRBJ2-2 | TRBD1 | TRBV20-1 | SAIVGFSGVGTANTGELF
TRBJ2-5 | TRBD2 | TRBV24-1 | ATSDFSGTSRY
TRBJ2-5 | TRBD2 | TRBV7-9 | ASSRVAGAETQY
TRBJ2-7 | NA | TRBV6-5 | ASSYYRDYEQY
TRBJ2-6 | NA | TRBV19 | ASSVLTGTGANVLT
TRBJ2-5 | TRBD2 | TRBV2 | ASRGLAAARETQY
TRBJ1-2 | NA | TRBV25-1 | ASSFGGRSTYGYT
TRBJ2-5 | TRBD1 | TRBV20-1 | STRVLGTGDQETQY
TRBJ2-5 | NA | TRBV20-1 | SARSSVQAQETQY
TRBJ1-2 | TRBD1 | TRBV25-1 | ASSSLTGVFNYGYT
TRBJ1-5 | TRBD1 | TRBV2 | ASRPGTASYQPQH
TRBJ2-7 | TRBD1 | TRBV19 | ASSTRQGTYEQY
TRBJ1-1 | NA | TRBV25-1 | ASSPGGLGTEAF
TRBJ2-5 | NA | TRBV5-1 | ASSWIVGQETQY
TRBJ1-5 | TRBD1 | TRBV2 | ASRDGQGGQPQH
TRBJ1-4 | NA | TRBV9 | ASGSGEKLF
TRBJ1-1 | NA | TRBV7-9 | ASSETWDTEAF
TRBJ2-3 | NA | TRBV6-5 | ASSYRLVYADTQY
TRBJ2-7 | TRBD2 | TRBV7-2 | ASSLVSGSGSYEQY
TRBJ2-7 | NA | TRBV6-6 | ASSYVSGSSYEQY
TRBJ1-6 | NA | TRBV11-2 | ASSSRGRNSPLH
TRBJ2-5 | NA | TRBV20-1 | SARDGTGKETQY
TRBJ2-3 | NA | TRBV7-9 | ASSQEGVVDTQY
TRBJ2-5 | NA | TRBV7-9 | ATARQGGWETQY
TRBJ2-7 | NA | TRBV2 | ASSQGPGGIDEQY
TRBJ2-7 | NA | TRBV7-9 | ASSLDSANEQY
TRBJ1-1 | TRBD1 | TRBV19 | ASFKGQQNTEAF
TRBJ2-7 | NA | TRBV25-1 | ASTDGYEQY
TRBJ2-5 | TRBD1 | TRBV12-3/TRBV12-4 | ASTETGEETQY
TRBJ2-2 | NA | TRBV25-1 | ASRKDTGELF
TRBJ1-1 | TRBD1 | TRBV15 | ATSRDRGTGATEAF
TRBJ1-2 | NA | TRBV7-8 | ASSLSHGLDGYT
TRBJ2-5 | NA | TRBV19 | ASSTRKLGRETQY
TRBJ2-2 | NA | TRBV6-1 | ASSARLDPGELF
TRBJ1-1 | NA | TRBV11-2 | ASSIPGAF